One and the same sample provided the 5 T cell receptor beta chains below, sequenced in a study of blood T cell repertoires in COVID-19. Profiling relied on immunoSEQ multiplex PCR, and the TCRdb table lists in-frame clones only, not all of them. The repertoire includes roughly 99,000 clones, 70% to 80% of them detected once, and about a sixth sits in the top ten. Sequenced material: peripheral blood. These TCRs come from a woman aged 80 or older with active or convalescent COVID-19.

Regarding this clone: One end of the junction fails to match germline, which may point to a read error. The chain links TRBV6-1 to TRBJ1-1; perhaps TRBD1 as D (6 bases). CDR3 length equals 15 residues. Per the germline V gene, CDR1 is MNHNS and CDR2 is SASEGT. In DNA, the CDR3 is TGTGCCAGCAGTCAAGCGACAGGTATGAACACTGAAGCTTTCTTT. Protein: CASSQATGMNTEAFF.

This clone appeared a single time. The chain is built from TRBV25-1 and TRBJ2-1; TRBD2 matches 11 bases. Germline CDR1 and CDR2: MGHDK and SYGVNS. V lost 3 bases and J lost 8; bases outside the gene matches: 3. This CDR3 contains 14 residues. CDR3 nucleotides: TGTGCCAGCAGTGATACTAGCGGGAGCTATGAGCAGTTCTTC. Residues: CASSDTSGSYEQFF.

The rearrangement uses TRBV5-4 and TRBJ2-3, with D unresolved. The CDR3 runs to 12 residues. V lost 2 bases and J lost 6, with 7 bases in between. CDR1 is SGHNT and CDR2 is YYREEE in the germline V gene (reference sequence). The DNA of the CDR3 is TGTGCCAGCAGCTTCCTTCAGGATACGCAGTATTTT. Residues: CASSFLQDTQYF.

The chain carries TRBV5-6 and TRBJ2-5; 8 bases line up with TRBD2. Trimming at V came to 2 bases and at J to 4 bases, leaving 7 bases not matched to a gene. The germline V gene encodes CDR1 SGHDT and CDR2 YYEEEE. The CDR3 contains 15 residues. The DNA of the CDR3 is TGTGCCAGCAGCTTTATGGCTAGCGGGTTAGAGACCCAGTACTTC. Translation: CASSFMASGLETQYF. Filled out from reference TRBV5-6 and TRBJ2-5, the complete variable domain reads DAGVTQSPTHLIKTRGQQVTLRCSPKSGHDTVSWYQQALGQGPQFIFQYYEEEERQRGNFPDRFSGHQFPNYSSELNVNALLLGDSALYLCASSFMASGLETQYFGPGTRLLVL.

The rearrangement uses TRBV7-2 and TRBJ1-2; D unresolved. Trimming took off 2 bases at V and 2 bases at J, with 9 bases between the two ends. Germline lookup yields CDR1 SGHTA and CDR2 FQGNSA. The CDR3 has 14 amino acids. CDR3 bases: TGTGCCAGCAGCTTATCGAATCAGAACTATGGCTACACCTTC. Its protein product is CASSLSNQNYGYTF.